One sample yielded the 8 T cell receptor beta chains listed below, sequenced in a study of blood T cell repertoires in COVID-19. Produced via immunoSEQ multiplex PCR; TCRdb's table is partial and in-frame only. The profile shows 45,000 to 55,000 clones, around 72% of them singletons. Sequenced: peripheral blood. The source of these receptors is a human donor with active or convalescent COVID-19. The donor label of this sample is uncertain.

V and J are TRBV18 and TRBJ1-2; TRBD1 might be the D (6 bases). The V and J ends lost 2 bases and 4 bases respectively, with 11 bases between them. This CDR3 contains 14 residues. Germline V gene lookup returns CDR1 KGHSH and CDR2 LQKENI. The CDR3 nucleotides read TGTGCCAGCTCACCAGCTCAGGGGCTCTATGGCTACACCTTC. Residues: CASSPAQGLYGYTF.

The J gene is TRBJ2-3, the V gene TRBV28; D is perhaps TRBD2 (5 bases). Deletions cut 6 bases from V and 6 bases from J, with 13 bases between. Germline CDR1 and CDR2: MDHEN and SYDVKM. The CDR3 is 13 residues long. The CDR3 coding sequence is TGTGCCAGCAGCAGTTGGAGGACCGATACGCAGTATTTT. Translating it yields CASSSWRTDTQYF.

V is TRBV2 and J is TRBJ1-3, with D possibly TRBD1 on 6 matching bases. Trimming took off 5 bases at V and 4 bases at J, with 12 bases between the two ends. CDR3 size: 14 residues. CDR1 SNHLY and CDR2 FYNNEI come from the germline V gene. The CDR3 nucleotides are TGTGCCAGCAGTCCGACAGGATCGGGAAACACCATATATTTT. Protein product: CASSPTGSGNTIYF.

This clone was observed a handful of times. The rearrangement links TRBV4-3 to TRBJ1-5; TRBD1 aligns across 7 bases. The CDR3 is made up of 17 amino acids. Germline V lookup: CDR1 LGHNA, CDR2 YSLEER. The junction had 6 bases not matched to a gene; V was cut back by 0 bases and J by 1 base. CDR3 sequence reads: CASSQDPQGGSNQPQHF. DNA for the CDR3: TGCGCCAGCAGCCAAGACCCCCAGGGGGGAAGCAATCAGCCCCAGCATTTT.

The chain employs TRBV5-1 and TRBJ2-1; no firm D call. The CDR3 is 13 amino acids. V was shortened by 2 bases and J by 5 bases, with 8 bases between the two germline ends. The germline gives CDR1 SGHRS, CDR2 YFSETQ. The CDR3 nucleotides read TGCGCCAGCAGCTTAATAGAAAACAATGAGCAGTTCTTC. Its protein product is CASSLIENNEQFF.

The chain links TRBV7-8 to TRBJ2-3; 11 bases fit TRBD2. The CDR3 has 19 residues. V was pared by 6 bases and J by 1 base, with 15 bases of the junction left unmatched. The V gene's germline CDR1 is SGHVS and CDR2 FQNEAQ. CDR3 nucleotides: TGTGCCAGCAGTTCTGATCGTATAGCGGGAGGGCGGGGCACAGATACGCAGTATTTT. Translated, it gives CASSSDRIAGGRGTDTQYF.

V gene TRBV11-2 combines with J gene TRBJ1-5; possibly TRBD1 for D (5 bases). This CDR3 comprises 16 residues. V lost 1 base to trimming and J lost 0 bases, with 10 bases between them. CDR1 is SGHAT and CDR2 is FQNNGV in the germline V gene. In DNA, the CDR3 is TGTGCCAGCAGCTTAGGGGCAGGGAATAGCAATCAGCCCCAGCATTTT. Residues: CASSLGAGNSNQPQHF.

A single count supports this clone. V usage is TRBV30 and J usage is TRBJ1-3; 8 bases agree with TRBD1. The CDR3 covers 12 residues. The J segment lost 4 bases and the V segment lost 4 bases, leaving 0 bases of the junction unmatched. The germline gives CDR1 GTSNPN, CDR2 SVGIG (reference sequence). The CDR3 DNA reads TGTGCCTGGACAGGGGGCGGAAACACCATATATTTT. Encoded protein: CAWTGGGNTIYF.